This record looks at one T cell receptor beta chain sequence and its context. The data were obtained in a study of control samples from healthy donors and cancer patients. Germline loops: CDR1 GTSNPN, CDR2 SVGIG (reference sequence). The length of the CDR3 is 13 residues. V dropped 0 bases and J dropped 1 base, with 6 bases sitting between them. Sequencing used immunoSEQ multiplex PCR; TCRdb keeps in-frame clones, though not all of them. This sample yields 100,000 to 150,000 clones, of which more than 75% are seen a single time; around 1.8% belongs to the top ten. The sample consisted of blood. The sequence was collected from a man aged 18 to 29 in good health. The chain uses TRBV30 and TRBJ1-1; D remains unclear. The CDR3 reads CAWSVVQNTEAFF. The DNA of the CDR3 is TGTGCCTGGAGTGTAGTACAGAACACTGAAGCTTTCTTT.